The clone carrying this TCR beta chain was recorded many times. Researchers made TCR beta libraries by using iRepertoire HTBI primers and running Arm-PCR on CDR3 regions. Original handling: Overall, samples carried more than 55 TRBV and more than 13 TRBJ segments. TCRdb redid the calling of the multiplex PCR reads with MiXCR, one entry per CDR3 protein. The V and J calls come from TCRdb's annotation, not from the publication. The sample includes a few hundred thousand distinct CDR3 sequences, 16% seen only once; the top ten take roughly 27%. This entry is derived from a study of regulatory T cells in long-lasting Graves disease. Time point: newly diagnosed GD, antithyroid drugs for less than 3 months. The TCR library used RNA extracted from PBMCs. A further study also used this sample, focusing on T cells in Graves' hyperthyroidism and ophthalmopathy. That report notes: First-round RT-PCR of the TCR CDR3 relied on the HTBI primer set.

The TCR was taken from a man in his forties with Graves disease. The sample was peripheral blood mononuclear cells (PBMCs), taken at new diagnosis, from a patient treated with antithyroid drugs.

As DNA, the CDR3 is TGTGCCAGCTCACTCGCGGCTACCTACGAGCAGTACTTC. As protein: CASSLAATYEQYF. The chain links TRBV18 to TRBJ2-7; D is unclear. CDR1 is KGHSH and CDR2 is LQKENI in the germline V gene. Trimming shortened V by 4 bases and J by 2 bases, and 9 bases separated the two germline ends. The length of the CDR3 is 13 residues.